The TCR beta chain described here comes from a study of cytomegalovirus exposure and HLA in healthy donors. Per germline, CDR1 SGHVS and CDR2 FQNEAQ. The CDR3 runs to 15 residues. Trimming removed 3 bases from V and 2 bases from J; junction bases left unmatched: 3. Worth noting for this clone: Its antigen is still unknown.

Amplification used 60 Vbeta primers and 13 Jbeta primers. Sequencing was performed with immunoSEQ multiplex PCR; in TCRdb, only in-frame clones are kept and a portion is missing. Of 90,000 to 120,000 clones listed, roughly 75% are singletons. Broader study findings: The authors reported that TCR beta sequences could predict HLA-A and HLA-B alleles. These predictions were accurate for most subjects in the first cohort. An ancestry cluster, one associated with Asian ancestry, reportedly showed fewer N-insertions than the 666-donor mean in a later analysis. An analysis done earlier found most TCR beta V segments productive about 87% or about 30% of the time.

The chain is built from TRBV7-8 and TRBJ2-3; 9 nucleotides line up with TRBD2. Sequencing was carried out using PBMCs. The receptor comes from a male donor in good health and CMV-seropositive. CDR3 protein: CASSLGTSNTDTQYF. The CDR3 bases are TGTGCCAGCAGCTTGGGGACTAGCAACACAGATACGCAGTATTTT.